These 6 T cell receptor beta chains originate from one sample sequenced in a study of blood T cells in healthy people across ages (dated by TCRdb to about 2015). The library was prepared using 5' RACE. Instrument on record: Illumina HiSeq 2500. A second PCR of roughly 6 to 12 cycles was run with a J-beta primer mix and a sample-barcoded 5' primer. TCRdb redid the processing of the public reads, applying fastp at Q25 and MiXCR, and retained in-frame beta chains. Rows with a matching CDR3 protein are joined into one entry that keeps the most common DNA and genes. The sample profile shows some 290,000 distinct CDR3 sequences; 25% to 30% of them were found once. Approximately 30% of the sample is in the top ten clones. The specimen was blood. The receptors stem from a woman aged 65 to 85 in good health.

This clonotype was picked up many times. The V gene is TRBV4-1, the J gene TRBJ1-2; 10 nucleotides agree with TRBD1. CDR1 is MGHRA, CDR2 YSYEKL, per germline. The CDR3 has 15 residues. With V trimmed by 3 bases and J by 0 bases, 1 base remained unmatched. The CDR3 protein is CASSQGQGSNYGYTF. CDR3 nucleotides: TGCGCCAGCAGCCAGGGACAGGGGTCTAACTATGGCTACACCTTC.

The rearrangement uses TRBV20-1 and TRBJ2-1; 12 positions agree with TRBD2. Germline V gene sequence: CDR1 DFQATT, CDR2 SNEGSKA (reference sequence). CDR3 length equals 16 residues. After removal of 3 bases from V and 6 bases from J, the junction contained 9 bases not matched to a gene. The CDR3 sequence: CSARASSGRALNEQFF. The CDR3 DNA reads TGCAGTGCTAGGGCTTCTAGCGGGAGGGCCCTCAATGAGCAGTTCTTC.

CDR3 nucleotides: TGTGCCAGCAGTTCTTGGCAGGAAGCTTTCTTT. Encoded protein: CASSSWQEAFF. The chain joins TRBV6-5 to TRBJ1-1; D is undetermined. V shed 4 bases and J shed 8 bases, with 8 bases lying between them. The CDR3 contains 11 residues. Germline V CDR1 and CDR2: MNHEY, SVGAGI.

This clonotype was observed at least ten times. This sequence joins TRBV12-3 or TRBV12-4 and TRBJ2-7; 8 bases map to TRBD1. This CDR3 is built from 15 residues. The ends lost 6 bases at V and 4 bases at J; junction bases unmatched: 11. DNA of the CDR3: TGTGCCAGCAGCCAAAACGGACAGGGTCTGTACGAGCAGTACTTC. Translated, it gives CASSQNGQGLYEQYF.

The sample holds a few counts of this clonotype. The chain employs TRBV6-2 or TRBV6-3 and TRBJ2-7; unclear D gene. The CDR3 has 14 amino acids. V shed 0 bases and J shed 2 bases, with 8 bases lying between them. The germline gives CDR1 MNHEY, CDR2 SVGEGT. In DNA form, the CDR3 reads TGTGCCAGCAGTTACTCGGCAGGTCCCTACGAGCAGTACTTC. Protein sequence: CASSYSAGPYEQYF.

A few counts support this clonotype. The chain recombines TRBV12-3 or TRBV12-4 with TRBJ2-3; TRBD2 agrees at 9 bases. CDR3 length: 16 residues. J lost 3 bases, V lost 2 bases, and 6 bases had no gene match. CDR3 residues: CASSLPLSGRTDTQYF. The CDR3 DNA reads TGTGCCAGCAGTTTACCCCTTAGCGGGAGAACAGATACGCAGTATTTT.